These T cell receptor beta chains were read from a single sample in a study of T cell clones after liver transplantation. Clones were sequenced by immunoSEQ multiplex PCR, and TCRdb holds only the in-frame ones, with some missing. The table includes about 85,000 clones, about 82% detected once. The sample in question was CD4+ T cells from blood, obtained 46 months after liver transplant. The receptors were sampled from a human patient who received a liver transplant. The T cells may come from the graft donor. Each CDR3 is given with its conserved first and last residue. A D gene is named only where the DNA matches it firmly. Clone size appears in some rows only: once, few, many, or a class for an expanded clone.

v_gene	j_gene	abundance	d_gene	CDR3nt	CDR3aa
TRBV27	TRBJ2-7	-	TRBD1	TGTGCCAGCAGTTTTTGGGACAGGGGGCCGGGCGAGCAGTACTTC	CASSFWDRGPGEQYF
TRBV4-3	TRBJ2-2	many	TRBD2	TGCGCCAGCAGACTAGCGGTTACGAACACCGGGGAGCTGTTTTTT	CASRLAVTNTGELFF
TRBV6-5	TRBJ2-3	-	-	TGTGCCAGCAGCCGCAGGGGGGGAGATACGCAGTATTTT	CASSRRGGDTQYF
TRBV28	TRBJ2-2	-	-	TGTGCCAGCAGCCCACCGGGCAGGGGTGGCACCGGGGAGCTGTTTTTT	CASSPPGRGGTGELFF
TRBV4-2	TRBJ2-1	-	-	TGTGCCAGCAGCCAAGTATTTGACAGCCCCAACAGGTATGAGCAGTTCTTC	CASSQVFDSPNRYEQFF
TRBV30	TRBJ2-3	-	TRBD2	TGTGCCTGGAGTGTGGCGAGCGGGATTGTTGATACGCAGTATTTT	CAWSVASGIVDTQYF
TRBV5-1	TRBJ1-5	-	-	TGCGCCAGCAGAGACAGTGACAATCAGCCCCAGCATTTT	CASRDSDNQPQHF
TRBV5-1	TRBJ2-3	-	-	TGCGCCAGCAGTCCGGGACGGAACACAGATACGCAGTATTTT	CASSPGRNTDTQYF
TRBV6-1	TRBJ1-5	-	-	TGTGCCAGCAGTGGGGGGGCGGGCAATCAGCCCCAGCATTTT	CASSGGAGNQPQHF
TRBV2	TRBJ1-5	few	TRBD1	TGTGCCAGTTCTTACACAGGGGGCGATCAGCCCCAGCATTTT	CASSYTGGDQPQHF
TRBV14	TRBJ1-1	-	-	TGTGCCAGCAGCACCCGGGGGGCCGCGAACACTGAAGCTTTCTTT	CASSTRGAANTEAFF
TRBV5-1	TRBJ2-7	-	-	TGCGCCAGCAGCTTGGGCTTATTTAACTCCTACGAGCAGTACTTC	CASSLGLFNSYEQYF
TRBV7-8	TRBJ2-7	-	-	TGTGCCAGCAGCGCGGGACATTTTTTCTACGAGCAGTACTTC	CASSAGHFFYEQYF
TRBV4-1	TRBJ2-3	-	TRBD2	TGCGCCAGCAGCCCAAACCGGGGCGGGAGGGTCTATGCAGATACGCAGTATTTT	CASSPNRGGRVYADTQYF
TRBV19	TRBJ2-2	-	-	TGTGCCAGTAGTATAGGCCCCGGGGGCAACACCGGGGAGCTGTTTTTT	CASSIGPGGNTGELFF
TRBV25-1	TRBJ2-2	few	-	TGTGCCAGCACCCTGGGAGTACTGCCCGGGGAGCTGTTTTTT	CASTLGVLPGELFF
TRBV19	TRBJ2-2	-	-	TGTGCCAGTCTCGAAGGGGTCAACACCGGGGAGCTGTTTTTT	CASLEGVNTGELFF
TRBV30	TRBJ1-5	few	-	TGTGCCTGGAGTGTAAAAGGGTGGGGAAACAATCAGCCCCAGCATTTT	CAWSVKGWGNNQPQHF
TRBV4-1	TRBJ1-2	few	-	TGCGCCAGCAGCCAAGGGGCTAACTATGGCTACACCTTC	CASSQGANYGYTF
TRBV6-5	TRBJ1-3	-	TRBD1	TGTGCCAGCAGTTACTCGACAGGGCTCCGGTACACCATATATTTT	CASSYSTGLRYTIYF
TRBV7-2	TRBJ2-2	-	TRBD2	TGTGCCAGCACCCTAAACGCGGGAGGGACCGGGGAGCTGTTTTTT	CASTLNAGGTGELFF
TRBV29-1	TRBJ2-5	-	-	TGCAGCGTTGAAGTGGCGGGATGGGGAGAGACCCAGTACTTC	CSVEVAGWGETQYF
TRBV9	TRBJ2-3	once	-	TGTGCCAGCAGCGTAGTAGGAGGGTTGGATACGCAGTATTTT	CASSVVGGLDTQYF
TRBV18	TRBJ2-7	-	-	TGTGCCAGCTCACCACGGGTGCAGGGTCGGACCCCTTACGAGCAGTACTTC	CASSPRVQGRTPYEQYF
TRBV5-1	TRBJ2-5	-	-	TGCGCCAGCAGCCTCTACAGGCTGCTGGGTGCTCGTGAAGAGACCCAGTACTTC	CASSLYRLLGAREETQYF
TRBV11-2	TRBJ1-1	few	-	TGTGCCAGCAGCTCCAGATATCGGGGTCTCACTGAAGCTTTCTTT	CASSSRYRGLTEAFF
TRBV5-8	TRBJ2-1	-	-	TGTGCCAGCAGCTTGGAGAAACCCTACAATGAGCAGTTCTTC	CASSLEKPYNEQFF
TRBV6-5	TRBJ1-3	-	-	TGTGCCAGCAGTTACCTTTACTCCGGAAACACCATATATTTT	CASSYLYSGNTIYF
TRBV30	TRBJ1-1	-	-	TGTGCCTGGAGTGTAAAGGGGGTCTTGAAAGCTTTCTTT	CAWSVKGVLKAFF
TRBV28	TRBJ2-7	-	-	TGTGCCAGCAGCCACAGGGACCCCTACGAGCAGTACTTC	CASSHRDPYEQYF
TRBV9	TRBJ2-1	-	-	TGTGCCAGCAGCGTATCGACTACCTCCTACAATGAGCAGTTCTTC	CASSVSTTSYNEQFF
TRBV5-6	TRBJ1-5	-	TRBD1	TGTGCCAGCAGCTTGGGGACAGGGTTAGGTCAGCCCCAGCATTTT	CASSLGTGLGQPQHF
TRBV6-1	TRBJ1-2	-	TRBD1	TGTGCCAGCAGGACAGGGGGCAAAGGCTACACCTTC	CASRTGGKGYTF
TRBV19	TRBJ1-1	-	TRBD1	TGTGCCAGTAGTACGGGACAGATGAACACTGAAGCTTTCTTT	CASSTGQMNTEAFF
TRBV5-4	TRBJ2-3	-	-	TGTGCCAGCAGCCTCACAGGAACAGATACGCAGTATTTT	CASSLTGTDTQYF
TRBV10-3	TRBJ2-7	-	-	TGTGCCATCAGTGTCGCTGTGGGCTACGAGCAGTACTTC	CAISVAVGYEQYF
TRBV10-3	TRBJ1-1	-	-	TGTGCCATCAGTGGCTATCCGGACGGGGGGGCTTTCTTT	CAISGYPDGGAFF
TRBV5-1	TRBJ2-3	-	TRBD1	TGCGCCAGCAGCCGTACAGGGGGCTCGTACACAGATACGCAGTATTTT	CASSRTGGSYTDTQYF
TRBV15	TRBJ2-4	-	-	TGTGCCACCAGCACCCCGCCAAGGGGCGCAGCACACCTTAGGGAAAACATTCAGTACTTC	CATSTPPRGAAHLRENIQYF
TRBV7-2	TRBJ2-2	few	-	TGTGCCAGCAGCTTAGGGGGGACTAACACCGGGGAGCTGTTTTTT	CASSLGGTNTGELFF
TRBV2	TRBJ2-7	-	-	TGTGCCAGCATCAGAGGGGTTTCGTCCTACGAGCAGTACTTC	CASIRGVSSYEQYF
TRBV2	TRBJ1-5	once	-	TGTGCCAGCAGTGCACAGGGAGCGGGCAATCAGCCCCAGCATTTT	CASSAQGAGNQPQHF
TRBV29-1	TRBJ1-5	-	-	TGCAGCGTTCAGACGGGGGATCAGCCCCAGCATTTT	CSVQTGDQPQHF
TRBV7-9	TRBJ1-5	-	-	TGTGCCAGCAGCTTCTCACTAGGGGAAAATCAGCCCCAGCATTTT	CASSFSLGENQPQHF
TRBV7-2	TRBJ1-2	-	TRBD1	TGTGCCAGCAGCCGAGGACAGGGAGCGAACTATGGCTACACCTTC	CASSRGQGANYGYTF
TRBV18	TRBJ1-2	-	-	TGTGCCAGCTCACCGGACACGATTAACTATGGCTACACCTTC	CASSPDTINYGYTF